The next 6 T cell receptor beta chains were all read from a single sample in a study of beta chain features in type 1 diabetes. Reverse transcription of all isolated RNA meant that expressed TCRB transcripts were sequenced. Only in-frame clones appear in the TCRdb table, and some are missing; sequencing was by immunoSEQ multiplex PCR. The table has fewer than 650,000 clones, about 14% seen once; the top ten hold around 0.1%. Source material: naive CD4+ T cells from blood. The receptors here all came from a man between 18 and 35 years old in good health.

A few counts support this clone. The CDR3 loop is CASKRDSESNQPQHF. DNA for the CDR3: TGTGCCAGTAAGCGGGACAGCGAGAGCAATCAGCCCCAGCATTTT. This chain connects TRBV19 to TRBJ1-5; 7 nucleotides line up with TRBD1. This CDR3 is built from 15 residues. With 7 bases clipped from V and 1 base from J, the junction kept 7 bases outside the gene matches. The germline V gene has CDR1 LNHDA and CDR2 SQIVND (reference sequence).

V is TRBV6-5 and J is TRBJ1-3, with D possibly matching TRBD1 (6 bases). Germline assignment: CDR1 MNHEY and CDR2 SVGAGI. Trimming left V 8 bases short and J 0 bases short, with 14 bases between. There are 15 residues in the CDR3. This CDR3 is CASRQGQASGNTIYF. The DNA for the CDR3 is TGTGCCAGCCGGCAGGGACAAGCCTCTGGAAACACCATATATTTT.

This clone was counted a few times. The chain couples TRBV7-3 to TRBJ2-1; TRBD2 agrees at 14 bases. Germline V lookup: CDR1 SGHTA, CDR2 FQGTGA. The V and J ends lost 8 bases and 6 bases, in that order; junction bases with no gene match: 6. This CDR3 is built from 15 residues. CDR3 loop: CASRAGTSGGNEQFF. The DNA of the CDR3 is TGTGCCAGCCGCGCCGGGACTAGCGGGGGCAATGAGCAGTTCTTC. The full variable domain, in which reference TRBV7-3 and TRBJ2-1 provide the parts outside the CDR3, is GAGVSQTPSNKVTEKGKYVELRCDPISGHTALYWYRQSLGQGPEFLIYFQGTGAADDSGLPNDRFFAVRPEGSVSTLKIQRTERGDSAVYLCASRAGTSGGNEQFFGPGTRLTVL.

The rearrangement links TRBV7-3 to TRBJ2-1; the D is unclear. Germline values: CDR1 SGHTA, CDR2 FQGTGA. V dropped 3 bases and J dropped 5 bases, with 8 bases sitting between them. The CDR3 is 13 amino acids. CDR3 sequence reads: CASSFQPHNEQFF. In DNA form, the CDR3 reads TGTGCCAGCAGCTTTCAACCGCACAATGAGCAGTTCTTC.

Comment on this clone: Sequence at one end of the junction differs from germline and may be a read error. The rearrangement joins TRBV7-2 to TRBJ2-4; D might be TRBD1 or TRBD2, each matching 5 bases. Germline-derived CDR1 and CDR2 are SGHTA and FQGNSA. This CDR3 contains 13 residues. The CDR3 sequence is CASSFTVGRGLAF. For the CDR3, the DNA is TGTGCCAGCAGCTTCACCGTGGGACGGGGATTGGCCTTC.

The chain joins TRBV12-5 to TRBJ2-7; the match to TRBD1 covers 9 bases. The CDR3 has 13 residues. Germline V lookup: CDR1 LGHNT, CDR2 FRNRAP. J was trimmed by 5 bases and V by 9 bases; bases with no gene match: 8. The CDR3 region has the DNA TGTGCTAGCACAGGGGGCGGTTTTCACGAGCAGTACTTC. Translated, it gives CASTGGGFHEQYF.